This T cell receptor beta chain originates from a study of blood T cell repertoires in COVID-19 (dated by TCRdb to between 2020 and 2021). Describing the broader study: The collaborator samples originated in the United States, Italy and Spain and spanned the acute and convalescent phases of COVID-19. The material from the prospective study consisted of cDNA or gDNA derived from T cells, B-cell-depleted T cells, or PBMCs. The dataset comprised deeply sampled blood TCRbeta repertoires from subjects exposed to, actively infected with, or recovered from COVID-19. The repertoires were made available in a free public database intended to serve as a resource for research on the immune response to SARS-CoV-2. The samples were drawn from the first 160 participants of the ongoing ImmuneRACE study and from 1,254 subjects provided by 6 global collaborators. The sample metadata nearly always contained a de-identified subject ID, COVID-19 status, age in years and sex. HLA class I and class II types, where available, came from metadata supplied by the sample provider rather than from assay-based typing.

Collaborating institutions collected whole blood in K2EDTA tubes following their own protocols. Collaborator samples were shipped for TCRbeta analysis as frozen whole blood, isolated PBMCs, or DNA extracted from either sample type. With regard to this clone: Its antigen remains unidentified. The sample holds no much larger clone one base away, and base qualities are not on file.

Overall study outcomes, separate from this receptor: How much clinical and demographic metadata was included differed by source and by participant, and the metadata was provided uncurated.

The junction carries 8 bases between V and J, which are trimmed by 6 bases and 0 bases respectively. From a lookup of the germline V gene (reference sequence), CDR1 and CDR2 are GTSNPN and SVGIG. The CDR3 holds 13 amino acids from the cysteine to the phenylalanine. Just the 39-base CDR3 DNA is kept, in frame starting at base 1. TCRbeta CDR3 regions were amplified from genomic DNA by means of the immunoSEQ Assay, a bias-controlled multiplex PCR. Per the authors' processing: The number of nucleated cells in each sample was estimated from the amplification of reference gene primers within the assay. To quantify the absolute abundance of each unique TCRbeta CDR3 rearrangement, sequence reads were collapsed and filtered. For each sample, productive Simpson clonality was calculated as the square root of Simpson's diversity index across productive rearrangements. Sourced from immuneACCESS, this table was stored by TCRdb with only in-frame sequences that have V and J called. A share of the clones is absent; for the studies checked, an unresolved V gene accounts for under half, and the remainder has no known explanation. The V and J calls and clone size are taken from that table; D and trimming were inferred from the DNA. The sample table lists roughly 32,000 clones, 75% to 80% of them with a count of one. The top ten clonotypes cover roughly 17% of the sample.

Sequencing was carried out using peripheral blood. The chain links TRBV30 with TRBJ2-2; no D gene call is confident. The source of this sequence is a human donor in a cohort sampled during active COVID-19. Read as DNA, the sequence is TGTGCCTGCGATCTATCGAACACCGGGGAGCTGTTTTTT. This encodes CACDLSNTGELFF.